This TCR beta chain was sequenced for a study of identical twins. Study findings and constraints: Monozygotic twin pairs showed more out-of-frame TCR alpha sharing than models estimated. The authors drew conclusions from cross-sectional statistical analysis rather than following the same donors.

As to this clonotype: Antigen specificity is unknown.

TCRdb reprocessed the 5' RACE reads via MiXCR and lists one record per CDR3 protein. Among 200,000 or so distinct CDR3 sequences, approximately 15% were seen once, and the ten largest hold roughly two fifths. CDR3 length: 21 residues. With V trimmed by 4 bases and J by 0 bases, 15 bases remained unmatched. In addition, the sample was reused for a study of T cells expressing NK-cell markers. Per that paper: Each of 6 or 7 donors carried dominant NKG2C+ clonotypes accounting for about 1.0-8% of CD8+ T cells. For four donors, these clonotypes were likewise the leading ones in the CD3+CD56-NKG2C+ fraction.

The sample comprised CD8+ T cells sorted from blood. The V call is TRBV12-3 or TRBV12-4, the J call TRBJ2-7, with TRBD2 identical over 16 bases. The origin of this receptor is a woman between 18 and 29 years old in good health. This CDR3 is CASSSQTRPGLAGGSSYEQYF. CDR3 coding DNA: TGTGCCAGCAGTTCCCAGACGAGACCGGGACTAGCGGGAGGGAGCTCCTACGAGCAGTACTTC.